The 22 T cell receptor beta chains listed next were all sequenced from one sample in a study of T cell responses to AZD1222 COVID-19 vaccine. Clones were read by immunoSEQ multiplex PCR, and TCRdb kept only the in-frame ones, dropping some. Among 100,000 or so clones listed, approximately 92% were seen once. Sequenced material: peripheral blood, taken 28 days after the second AZD1222 dose. The origin of the receptors is an adult who received the AZD1222 COVID-19 vaccine.

The J gene is TRBJ2-4, the V gene TRBV19, with TRBD1 as a possible D gene (6 bases). V lost 3 bases and J lost 0, with 12 bases in between. The length of the CDR3 is 16 residues. Germline values: CDR1 LNHDA, CDR2 SQIVND (reference sequence). The chain's CDR3 is CASSISWGLAKNIQYF. In DNA form, the CDR3 reads TGTGCCAGTAGTATCTCTTGGGGGCTAGCCAAAAACATTCAGTACTTC.

This sequence joins TRBV28 and TRBJ2-7; tentatively, D is TRBD1 (5 bases). Per germline, CDR1 MDHEN and CDR2 SYDVKM. V was shortened by 6 bases and J by 7 bases, with 10 bases between the two germline ends. This CDR3 is built from 11 residues. The CDR3 protein is CASSSPGEQYF. The DNA for the CDR3 is TGTGCCAGCAGCTCTCCAGGGGAGCAGTACTTC.

This chain links TRBV11-2 with TRBJ1-2; 11 bases match TRBD1. V was pared by 5 bases and J by 4 bases, with 3 bases of the junction left unmatched. CDR1 is SGHAT and CDR2 is FQNNGV in the germline V gene. CDR3 length equals 14 residues. The CDR3 nucleotides read TGTGCCAGCAGCGCGGGACAGGGGGGCTATGGCTACACCTTC. This sequence encodes CASSAGQGGYGYTF.

The V gene is TRBV3-1 (or the pseudogene TRBV3-2), the J gene TRBJ2-1; D perhaps matches TRBD1 (5 bases). The CDR3 extends over 14 amino acids. V was clipped by 1 base and J by 3 bases, with 7 bases between them. CDR1 is LGHDT and CDR2 is YNNKEL in the germline V gene (reference sequence). The CDR3 DNA follows: TGTGCCAGCAGCCAAGGGGGCGGCTACAATGAGCAGTTCTTC. Translating gives CASSQGGGYNEQFF.

J is TRBJ2-7 and V is TRBV28; a possible D gene is TRBD2 (6 bases). V lost 2 bases and J 0 bases, leaving 14 bases between the germline ends. The CDR3 has 16 amino acids. In germline, CDR1 is MDHEN, CDR2 SYDVKM. This CDR3 is CASSLPRGSGSYEQYF. CDR3 DNA sequence: TGTGCCAGCAGTTTACCTCGGGGGAGCGGCTCCTACGAGCAGTACTTC.

The chain couples TRBV10-2 to TRBJ2-6; D is undetermined. V gave up 2 bases and J gave up 0 bases, with 11 bases separating them. Looked up from germline, CDR1 is WSHSY and CDR2 is SAAADI. This CDR3 region has 17 residues. CDR3 protein: CASSERRLISGANVLTF. CDR3 DNA: TGCGCCAGCAGTGAGAGGAGACTGATCTCTGGGGCCAACGTCCTGACTTTC.

The chain employs TRBV7-2 and TRBJ2-7; 9 nucleotides line up with TRBD2. With 0 bases clipped from V and 4 bases from J, the junction kept 16 bases outside the gene matches. The CDR3 consists of 19 residues. The germline V gene encodes CDR1 SGHTA and CDR2 FQGNSA. The CDR3 is CASSLAWPGGASGKYEQYF. CDR3 nucleotides: TGTGCCAGCAGCTTAGCGTGGCCGGGCGGGGCTAGCGGGAAGTACGAGCAGTACTTC.

The rearrangement joins TRBV6-1 to TRBJ2-7; the match to TRBD1 covers 9 bases. The CDR3 contains 16 residues. With V trimmed by 3 bases and J by 0 bases, 6 bases remained unmatched. Germline CDR1 and CDR2: MNHNS and SASEGT. CDR3 DNA: TGTGCCAGCAGTGAGGGACCGACAGGGGGCTCCTACGAGCAGTACTTC. Translated, it gives CASSEGPTGGSYEQYF.

The V and J genes are TRBV6-6 and TRBJ2-1; D uncertain. In germline, CDR1 is MNHNY, CDR2 SVGAGI (reference sequence). The CDR3 is 11 amino acids. The V end was cut by 0 bases, the J end by 8 bases, with 2 bases between. This CDR3 is CASSYSDEQFF. CDR3 sequence (DNA): TGTGCCAGCAGTTACTCTGATGAGCAGTTCTTC.

This clone came up once. The V and J genes are TRBV19 and TRBJ2-3, with 9 nucleotides matching TRBD2. The V gene end was trimmed by 5 bases and the J gene end by 0 bases; junction bases not matched to a gene: 12. The CDR3 length is 18 residues. Germline V gives CDR1 LNHDA, CDR2 SQIVND (reference sequence). The CDR3 protein is CASSGSSGTYSSTDTQYF. The CDR3 DNA reads as TGTGCCAGTAGTGGGTCTAGCGGGACCTACTCTAGCACAGATACGCAGTATTTT.

The chain employs TRBV18 and TRBJ1-5; a weak D match, TRBD1 (6 bases). Germline lookup yields CDR1 KGHSH and CDR2 LQKENI. The CDR3 covers 15 residues. Trimming cost V 2 bases and J 6 bases, with 14 bases left between them. This CDR3 is CASSPAGEGGQPQHF. In DNA, the CDR3 is TGTGCCAGCTCACCAGCAGGGGAGGGCGGTCAGCCCCAGCATTTT.

The chain joins TRBV24-1 to TRBJ1-5; no reliable D call. Looked up from germline, CDR1 is KGHDR and CDR2 is SFDVKD. V lost 4 bases and J lost 3, with 15 bases in between. CDR3 length: 16 residues. CDR3 residues: CATSEAGEGNNQPQHF. The CDR3 DNA sequence: TGTGCCACCAGTGAGGCGGGAGAAGGGAACAATCAGCCCCAGCATTTT.

The chain combines TRBV7-2 with TRBJ2-2; D ambiguous. Germline V gives CDR1 SGHTA, CDR2 FQGNSA. The CDR3 is 15 residues long. Between the trimmed V and J ends, which lost 3 bases and 0 bases, there was a span of 8 bases. The CDR3 bases are TGTGCCAGCAGCTTCACGAATCCGAACACCGGGGAGCTGTTTTTT. It encodes CASSFTNPNTGELFF.

V is TRBV18 and J is TRBJ2-1; D not resolved. V was cut by 3 bases and J by 2 bases, with 14 bases left in between. Germline V gene lookup returns CDR1 KGHSH and CDR2 LQKENI. CDR3 length: 16 residues. As DNA, the CDR3 is TGTGCCAGCTCACCCCCGATCCGCGGTCCCTACAATGAGCAGTTCTTC. Encoded protein: CASSPPIRGPYNEQFF.

The chain links TRBV24-1 to TRBJ2-1, with TRBD1 identical over 7 bases. V trimming: 4 bases; J trimming: 5 bases; junction bases outside the gene matches: 7. Germline V gene data show CDR1 as KGHDR and CDR2 as SFDVKD. The CDR3 totals 15 residues. The CDR3 DNA sequence: TGTGCCACCAGTGAACTCACAGGGGTACACAATGAGCAGTTCTTC. This translates into CATSELTGVHNEQFF.

The chain couples TRBV18 to TRBJ2-5; tentatively, D is TRBD1 (8 bases). The CDR3 is 21 residues long. CDR1 is KGHSH and CDR2 is LQKENI in the germline V gene. Trimming shortened V by 3 bases and J by 1 base, and 30 bases separated the two germline ends. The CDR3 nucleotides are TGTGCCAGCTCACCCGCCCCGCGAACAGGGGGAGCGGGATCCTCCCAAGAGACCCAGTACTTC. It codes for CASSPAPRTGGAGSSQETQYF.

This chain links TRBV4-2 with TRBJ2-7; D is uncertain. There are 12 residues in the CDR3. V lost 1 base and J 7 bases, leaving 8 bases between the germline ends. Germline CDR1 and CDR2: LGHNA and YNFKEQ. The CDR3 reads CASSQVAAEQYF. The CDR3, as DNA: TGTGCCAGCAGCCAAGTTGCAGCTGAGCAGTACTTC.

In its sample, this clone was seen once. This chain uses TRBV4-2 with TRBJ2-1; TRBD1 aligns across 7 bases. The CDR3 sequence is 15 residues long. Looked up from germline, CDR1 is LGHNA and CDR2 is YNFKEQ. J was trimmed by 5 bases and V by 1 base; bases with no gene match: 5. CDR3 coding DNA: TGTGCCAGCAGCCAAGGGGTTACAGGGGACAATGAGCAGTTCTTC. Its protein is CASSQGVTGDNEQFF.

This clone came up once. The chain has TRBV28 and TRBJ1-2, with 7 bases identical to TRBD1. This CDR3 has 13 residues. Trimming cost V 2 bases and J 8 bases; bases outside gene matches: 5. Germline CDR1 and CDR2: MDHEN and SYDVKM. CDR3 protein: CASSLEGARGYTF. The CDR3 nucleotides are TGTGCCAGCAGTTTAGAGGGGGCGAGAGGCTACACCTTC.

The count of this clone is one. The genes are TRBV7-8 and TRBJ2-7; D possibly corresponds to TRBD2 (6 bases). Between the trimmed V and J ends, which lost 7 bases and 2 bases, there was a span of 18 bases. The CDR3 extends over 15 amino acids. CDR1 and CDR2 from the germline V gene are SGHVS and FQNEAQ. In DNA, the CDR3 is TGTGCCAGCAAGTTCCGGGACTCACCCACCTACGAGCAGTACTTC. Protein product: CASKFRDSPTYEQYF.

The rearrangement links TRBV7-8 to TRBJ2-1; D is possibly TRBD1 or TRBD2 (5 bases each). V gave up 0 bases and J gave up 10 bases, with 16 bases separating them. Germline V gene lookup returns CDR1 SGHVS and CDR2 FQNEAQ. This CDR3 spans 15 amino acids. The CDR3 nucleotides read TGTGCCAGCAGCTTAGCGCTAAGGGGAGCAGGAGAGCAGTTCTTC. Protein product: CASSLALRGAGEQFF.

The CDR3, as DNA: TGTGCCAGCAGTCCGGGACAGGGTCCCTACGAGCAGTACTTC. This encodes CASSPGQGPYEQYF. The chain uses TRBV28 and TRBJ2-7; 9 bases are a match to TRBD1. This CDR3 spans 14 amino acids. Per germline, CDR1 MDHEN and CDR2 SYDVKM. V lost 5 bases and J lost 2; bases outside the gene matches: 4. Full variable domain (rest looked up from reference TRBV28 and TRBJ2-7): DVKVTQSSRYLVKRTGEKVFLECVQDMDHENMFWYRQDPGLGLRLIYFSYDVKMKEKGDIPEGYSVSREKKERFSLILESASTNQTSMYLCASSPGQGPYEQYFGPGTRLTVT.